One and the same sample provided the 22 T cell receptor beta chains below, sequenced in a study of identical twins. TCRdb called the 5' RACE reads again in MiXCR, with one record for every CDR3 protein. The repertoire holds just over 450,000 distinct CDR3 sequences, with 12% to 15% as singletons. The same sample was also studied in work on yellow fever vaccine responses in identical twins.

Input material: CD4+ T cells sorted from blood. The receptors were sampled from a woman under 30 in good health.

The sample holds many counts of this clonotype. The chain has TRBV10-3 and TRBJ2-7; a possible D gene is TRBD2 (7 bases). The V gene's germline CDR1 is ENHRY and CDR2 SYGVKD. V shed 0 bases and J shed 2 bases, with 11 bases lying between them. This CDR3 has 15 residues. CDR3 in DNA: TGTGCCATCAGTGAGTCGGGGGGGCCCGCCTACGAGCAGTACTTC. This translates into CAISESGGPAYEQYF.

This clonotype was observed many times. The V gene is TRBV7-9, the J gene TRBJ2-3; TRBD2 matches at 7 bases. V lost 8 bases and J lost 2; bases outside the gene matches: 13. Germline-derived CDR1 and CDR2 are SEHNR and FQNEAQ (reference sequence). The CDR3 sequence is 16 residues long. CDR3 bases: TGTGCCAGCTCCCTCGACGGGGCGGGAGCCACAGATACGCAGTATTTT. Protein product: CASSLDGAGATDTQYF.

The V gene is TRBV7-2, the J gene TRBJ1-5; the match to TRBD1 covers 9 bases. Trimming at V came to 5 bases and at J to 4 bases, leaving 12 bases not matched to a gene. The CDR3 loop spans 17 amino acids. Germline CDR1 and CDR2: SGHTA and FQGNSA. The CDR3 DNA follows: TGTGCCAGCAGCCTATGGACAGGGGCCAAAAATAATCAGCCCCAGCATTTT. Its translation: CASSLWTGAKNNQPQHF.

This clonotype showed up just a few times. The V call is TRBV7-2, the J call TRBJ1-5; a weak D match, TRBD1 (5 bases). Germline V gives CDR1 SGHTA, CDR2 FQGNSA. Trimming left V 4 bases short and J 5 bases short, with 12 bases between. CDR3 size: 14 residues. The CDR3 DNA is TGTGCCAGCAGCTCCGGGACCAATTATCAGCCCCAGCATTTT. Its translation is CASSSGTNYQPQHF.

In its sample, this clonotype was seen once. Germline and junction disagree at one end, which may indicate a read error. This chain uses TRBV28 with TRBJ1-5; D is uncertain. The length of the CDR3 is 14 residues. Germline V CDR1 and CDR2: MDHEN, SYDVKM. CDR3 in DNA: TGTGCCAGCAGTTTATCCCTCAGCAGTCAGCCCCAGCATTTT. The encoded protein is CASSLSLSSQPQHF. Complete variable domain (other parts from reference TRBV28 and TRBJ1-5): DVKVTQSSRYLVKRTGEKVFLECVQDMDHENMFWYRQDPGLGLRLIYFSYDVKMKEKGDIPEGYSVSREKKERFSLILESASTNQTSMYLCASSLSLSSQPQHFGDGTRLSIL.

The chain is built from TRBV20-1 and TRBJ2-2; D perhaps matches TRBD2 (6 bases). With 5 bases removed from V and 2 bases from J, the gap between germline ends came to 18 bases. Looked up from germline, CDR1 is DFQATT and CDR2 is SNEGSKA (reference sequence). The CDR3 loop spans 16 amino acids. The CDR3, as DNA: TGCAGTGCTTCGATCCGGGGGAGCCCCAACACCGGGGAGCTGTTTTTT. Translated: CSASIRGSPNTGELFF.

This clonotype was picked up a small number of times. The V call is TRBV28, the J call TRBJ2-1; D not resolved. This CDR3 is built from 13 residues. Trimming removed 5 bases at V and 9 bases at J, with 14 bases between. CDR1 MDHEN and CDR2 SYDVKM come from the germline V gene. The CDR3: CASSPPGRSEQFF. DNA for the CDR3: TGTGCCAGCAGTCCTCCCGGAAGGAGTGAGCAGTTCTTC.

A word on this clonotype: A read error may explain this, as a much larger clone is one base away. The CDR3 loop reads CASSAAAQGGGGELFF. The CDR3 nucleotides are TGTGCCAGCAGCGCAGCTGCTCAGGGCGGCGGTGGGGAGCTGTTTTTT. The gene calls are TRBV9 and TRBJ2-2, with D maybe TRBD1 (5 bases). This CDR3 has 16 residues. V was shortened by 3 bases and J by 8 bases, with 20 bases between the two germline ends. Germline CDR1 and CDR2: SGDLS and YYNGEE.

The V and J genes are TRBV4-1 and TRBJ2-7; D may be TRBD1 (5 bases). CDR1 is MGHRA, CDR2 YSYEKL, per germline. Trimming removed 1 base at V and 0 bases at J, with 16 bases between. The CDR3 has 17 amino acids. The CDR3 DNA is TGCGCCAGCAGCCAAGTCTGGGCCCCAGGGATCTCCTACGAGCAGTACTTC. Protein product: CASSQVWAPGISYEQYF.

The chain couples TRBV6-1 to TRBJ2-7, with 13 positions matching TRBD2. The CDR3 runs to 14 residues. Germline lookup yields CDR1 MNHNS and CDR2 SASEGT. V was clipped by 6 bases and J by 7 bases; unmatched bases: 6. In nucleotides, the CDR3 is TGTGCCAGCAGACCCCGGACTAGCGGGGGAGAGCAGTACTTC. Its translation: CASRPRTSGGEQYF.

This clonotype came up a few times. V gene TRBV5-1 combines with J gene TRBJ2-7; TRBD1 agrees at 7 bases. The germline V gene encodes CDR1 SGHRS and CDR2 YFSETQ. This CDR3 contains 16 residues. The junction had 10 bases not matched to a gene; V was cut back by 0 bases and J by 4 bases. The CDR3 coding sequence is TGCGCCAGCAGCTTGGAAGGGGGCGCGGGCCTATACGAGCAGTACTTC. The encoded protein is CASSLEGGAGLYEQYF.

In its sample, this clonotype was seen many times. The genes are TRBV12-3 or TRBV12-4 and TRBJ2-1, with 13 bases identical to TRBD2. The CDR3 is 14 amino acids. The trim removed 5 bases at V and 8 bases at J, leaving 3 bases unmatched. The DNA for the CDR3 is TGTGCCAGCAGTCTAACTAGCGGGAGGGATGAGCAGTTCTTC. Residues: CASSLTSGRDEQFF.

There are a few counts of this clonotype. The chain employs TRBV21-1 and TRBJ2-3; TRBD1 is the table's D call, not checked against the DNA. TRBV21-1 is classified as a pseudogene. There are 13 residues in the CDR3. The CDR3 spells CASSGRGPDTQYF. The CDR3 nucleotides read TGTGCCAGCAGCGGCAGGGGGCCAGATACGCAGTATTTT.

The gene calls are TRBV7-2 and TRBJ2-5, with 10 bases fitting TRBD2. Trimming took 1 base from V and 2 from J; bases not matched to a gene: 4. Germline loops: CDR1 SGHTA, CDR2 FQGNSA. This CDR3 is 16 amino acids long. CDR3 protein: CASSLEVSGGQETQYF. The DNA of the CDR3 is TGTGCCAGCAGCTTAGAAGTTAGCGGGGGGCAAGAGACCCAGTACTTC.

The chain carries TRBV7-2 and TRBJ2-5, with D possibly being TRBD1 or TRBD2 (5 bases each). The germline gives CDR1 SGHTA, CDR2 FQGNSA. The V and J ends lost 7 bases and 2 bases respectively, with 14 bases between them. The CDR3 covers 14 residues. The CDR3 region is CASTPGSGQETQYF. The CDR3 nucleotides read TGTGCCAGCACGCCAGGGTCGGGACAAGAGACCCAGTACTTC.

This clonotype has just a few counts. The rearrangement uses TRBV12-3 or TRBV12-4 and TRBJ2-1, with D possibly TRBD1 on 6 matching bases. V dropped 7 bases and J dropped 9 bases, with 19 bases sitting between them. This CDR3 spans 14 amino acids. The CDR3 sequence is CASKLSGTYVEQFF. The CDR3 nucleotides are TGTGCCAGCAAACTCTCAGGGACATACGTTGAGCAGTTCTTC.

For the CDR3, the DNA is TGTGCCAGCAGCTTAGCGTCCGAGGTGAAAAGCTACGAGCAGTACTTC. Protein: CASSLASEVKSYEQYF. The chain uses TRBV7-2 and TRBJ2-7; no clear D. The CDR3 sequence is 16 residues long. The V end was cut by 0 bases, the J end by 3 bases, with 15 bases between. Per the germline V gene, CDR1 is SGHTA and CDR2 is FQGNSA.

The table lists this clonotype with a few counts. The chain has TRBV2 and TRBJ2-1; 10 positions agree with TRBD2. The CDR3 has 14 amino acids. Germline V CDR1 and CDR2: SNHLY, FYNNEI. The trim removed 5 bases at V and 9 bases at J, leaving 7 bases unmatched. The CDR3 nucleotides read TGTGCCAGCAGTATTCTAGCGGGAGTGGCTGAGCAGTTCTTC. Translated: CASSILAGVAEQFF.

This clonotype was counted a few times. The chain carries TRBV7-9 and TRBJ1-1; D remains unclear. Germline CDR1 reads SEHNR; CDR2 reads FQNEAQ (reference sequence). The ends were cut back, 6 bases at V and 1 base at J, with 9 bases in the middle. The CDR3 length is 13 residues. CDR3 sequence (DNA): TGTGCCAGCAGTCCCCAAACGAACACTGAAGCTTTCTTT. Protein: CASSPQTNTEAFF. The full variable domain, rest sourced from reference TRBV7-9 and TRBJ1-1, is DTGVSQNPRHKITKRGQNVTFRCDPISEHNRLYWYRQTLGQGPEFLTYFQNEAQLEKSRLLSDRFSAERPKGSFSTLEIQRTEQGDSAMYLCASSPQTNTEAFFGQGTRLTVV.

With respect to this clonotype: A read error may explain this, as a much larger clone is one base away. The V and J genes are TRBV7-9 and TRBJ1-1; D not certain. V lost 8 bases and J 0 bases, leaving 7 bases between the germline ends. Germline lookup yields CDR1 SEHNR and CDR2 FQNEAQ (reference sequence). The CDR3 is made up of 12 amino acids. The CDR3 bases are TGTGCCAGCGCAGCATTGAACACTGAAGCTTTCTTT. Protein: CASAALNTEAFF.

There are a few counts of this clonotype. J is TRBJ2-3 and V is TRBV2; D unresolved. The CDR3 extends over 14 amino acids. The germline V gene has CDR1 SNHLY and CDR2 FYNNEI. V gave up 3 bases and J gave up 2 bases, with 9 bases separating them. The CDR3 DNA sequence: TGTGCCAGCAGTGAGCTCCTTCCCACAGATACGCAGTATTTT. It codes for CASSELLPTDTQYF. Full variable domain (rest looked up from reference TRBV2 and TRBJ2-3): EPEVTQTPSHQVTQMGQEVILRCVPISNHLYFYWYRQILGQKVEFLVSFYNNEISEKSEIFDDQFSVERPDGSNFTLKIRSTKLEDSAMYFCASSELLPTDTQYFGPGTRLTVL.

The V and J genes are TRBV29-1 and TRBJ2-3; possible D gene TRBD2, 7 bases. Trimming removed 6 bases from V and 4 bases from J, with 20 bases in between. The CDR3 runs to 15 residues. Per germline, CDR1 SQVTM and CDR2 ANQGSEA. This chain's CDR3 is CSVDFLGGRADTQYF. The CDR3 bases are TGCAGCGTCGACTTTCTAGGGGGGAGGGCAGATACGCAGTATTTT.